Following are 3 T cell receptor beta chains from one sample sequenced in a study of cytomegalovirus exposure and HLA in healthy donors. The PCR ran on 60 Vbeta and 13 Jbeta primers. Libraries were prepared by immunoSEQ multiplex PCR; TCRdb keeps only in-frame clonotypes and omits some of them. The sample contains 130,000 or so clones, around 80% of which appear only once. Source material: PBMCs. The receptors come from a woman between 18 and 29 years old in good health and CMV-seronegative.

This clone was counted between two and nine times. The chain combines TRBV5-1 with TRBJ2-3, with TRBD1 matching over 10 bases. The V gene end was trimmed by 0 bases and the J gene end by 1 base; junction bases not matched to a gene: 2. CDR1 is SGHRS, CDR2 YFSETQ, per germline. This CDR3 spans 16 amino acids. The CDR3 sequence: CASSLDGTGGTDTQYF. The CDR3 coding sequence is TGCGCCAGCAGCTTGGACGGGACAGGGGGCACAGATACGCAGTATTTT. Full variable domain (missing parts from reference TRBV5-1 and TRBJ2-3): KAGVTQTPRYLIKTRGQQVTLSCSPISGHRSVSWYQQTPGQGLQFLFEYFSETQRNKGNFPGRFSGRQFSNSRSEMNVSTLELGDSALYLCASSLDGTGGTDTQYFGPGTRLTVL.

This chain links TRBV2 with TRBJ1-3; no clear D gene. Deletions cut 6 bases from V and 2 bases from J, with 5 bases between. Germline V gives CDR1 SNHLY, CDR2 FYNNEI. The CDR3 runs to 12 residues. CDR3 region: CASSRAGNTIYF. CDR3 DNA: TGTGCCAGCAGCCGGGCTGGAAACACCATATATTTT.

To note about this clone: Other nucleotide sequences from this sample produce the same CDR3. The genes are TRBV12-5 and TRBJ2-2, with D possibly TRBD1 on 6 matching bases. CDR1 is LGHNT and CDR2 is FRNRAP in the germline V gene. Trimming took 0 bases from V and 6 from J, leaving 11 bases between them. CDR3 length: 15 amino acids. CDR3 loop: CASGLVQGGPGELFF. In nucleotides, the CDR3 is TGTGCTAGTGGTTTGGTACAAGGGGGTCCCGGGGAGCTGTTTTTT.